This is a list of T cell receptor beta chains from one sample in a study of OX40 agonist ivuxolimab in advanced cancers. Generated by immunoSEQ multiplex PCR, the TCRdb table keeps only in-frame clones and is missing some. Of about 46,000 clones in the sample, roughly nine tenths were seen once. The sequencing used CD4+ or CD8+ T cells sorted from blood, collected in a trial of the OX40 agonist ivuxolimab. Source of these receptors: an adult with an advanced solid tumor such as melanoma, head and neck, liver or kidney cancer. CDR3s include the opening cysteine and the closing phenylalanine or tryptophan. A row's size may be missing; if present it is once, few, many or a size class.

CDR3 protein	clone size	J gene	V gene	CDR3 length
CASSIYRTGTDTQYF	.	TRBJ2-3	TRBV19	15
CASSRLGGQSWTEAFF	.	TRBJ1-1	TRBV28	16
CASNRDRESNQPQHF	.	TRBJ1-5	TRBV9	15
CASSLVDSGQNGYTF	.	TRBJ1-2	TRBV5-5	15
CASSTRQGSTDTQYF	.	TRBJ2-3	TRBV19	15
CSVGSGRNIQYF	.	TRBJ2-4	TRBV29-1	12
CASSDNGGNTIYF	once	TRBJ1-3	TRBV10-2	13
CASSLPEAKNIQYF	.	TRBJ2-4	TRBV7-9	14
CASTYTGDTEAFF	.	TRBJ1-1	TRBV6-1	13
CASSTRLAEPENEQFF	.	TRBJ2-1	TRBV7-6	16
CASSDDIYTEAFF	.	TRBJ1-1	TRBV2	13
CASSLVDGLLFF	.	TRBJ2-1	TRBV11-3	12
CASSFGEASTDTQYF	.	TRBJ2-3	TRBV5-1	15
CASSTGQTSMNTEAFF	.	TRBJ1-1	TRBV18	16
CASSLALMNTEAFF	.	TRBJ1-1	TRBV5-4	14
CASSYGQNTEAFF	.	TRBJ1-1	TRBV7-9	13
CASSDGLAKNIQYF	.	TRBJ2-4	TRBV9	14
CASSYARGGDTIYF	.	TRBJ1-3	TRBV6-5	14
CASSYRGGEDIQYF	.	TRBJ2-4	TRBV7-2	14
CASSERQGGITEAFF	.	TRBJ1-1	TRBV6-1	15
CASSLKQGRGQYF	.	TRBJ2-7	TRBV27	13
CASTPSRLVTDTQYF	.	TRBJ2-3	TRBV10-2	15
CATKSGLAVSTDTQYF	.	TRBJ2-3	TRBV27	16
CASSYTTGNTEAFF	.	TRBJ1-1	TRBV6-5	14
CASSPPPGYNEQFF	once	TRBJ2-1	TRBV19	14
CASSTQGYTEAFF	.	TRBJ1-1	TRBV18	13
CASSPSRGTEAFF	.	TRBJ1-1	TRBV7-7	13